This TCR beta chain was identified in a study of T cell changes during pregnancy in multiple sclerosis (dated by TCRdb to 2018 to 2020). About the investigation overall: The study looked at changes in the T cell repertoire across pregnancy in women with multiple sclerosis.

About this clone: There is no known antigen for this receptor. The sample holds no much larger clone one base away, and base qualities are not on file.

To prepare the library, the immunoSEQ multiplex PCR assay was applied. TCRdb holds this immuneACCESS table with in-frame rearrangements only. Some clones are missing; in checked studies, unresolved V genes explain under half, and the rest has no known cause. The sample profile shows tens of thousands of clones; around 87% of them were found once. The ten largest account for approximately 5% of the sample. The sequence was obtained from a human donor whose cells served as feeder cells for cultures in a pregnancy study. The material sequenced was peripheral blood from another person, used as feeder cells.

CDR3 region: CASSLEGESYNEQFF. The DNA sequence follows: TGTGCCAGCAGTTTGGAGGGGGAATCCTACAATGAGCAGTTCTTC. The rearranged segments are TRBV27 and TRBJ2-1; the D gene assignment is perhaps TRBD1 or TRBD2, with each matching 6 bases. The germline V gene (reference sequence) provides CDR1 MNHEY and CDR2 SMNVEV. The CDR3 goes from the cysteine to the phenylalanine over 15 residues. Only CDR3 DNA is held: 45 bases, read in frame from base 1. V is reduced by 3 bases and J by 1 base, leaving a spacing of 10 bases between them.